Listed here are 30 T cell receptor beta chains from one sample, sequenced in a study of T-cell memory formation after mild COVID-19 (dated by TCRdb to the early 2020s). The library relied on 5' RACE. These reads were obtained on an Illumina NovaSeq 6000. TCRdb handled the public reads itself, with Q25 trimming in fastp and clone calling in MiXCR, and kept productive beta chains. When rows share a CDR3 protein, they turn into one entry using the most common DNA and genes. This sample is represented by 200,000 to 300,000 distinct CDR3 sequences; 15% of them were singletons. The top ten hold more than 2% of the sample. The specimen sequenced was PBMCs or a T cell subset sorted from them (not recorded which). The receptor set was obtained from an adult woman who had mild COVID-19 (a few samples of this study predate the infection). The sample titles of this study are shuffled in the database, so cell type and time point are left out; the donor was told from shared clones.

This clonotype has only a few counts. V and J are TRBV12-3 or TRBV12-4 and TRBJ2-5; 12 bases align to TRBD2. With 2 bases clipped from V and 4 bases from J, the junction kept 2 bases outside the gene matches. The CDR3 covers 15 residues. In DNA form, the CDR3 reads TGTGCCAGCAGTTTACTAGCGGGGGGGGGAGAGACCCAGTACTTC. This encodes CASSLLAGGGETQYF.

This chain joins TRBV5-1 and TRBJ2-1, with 8 bases matching TRBD2. The CDR3 is 15 amino acids. The germline gives CDR1 SGHRS, CDR2 YFSETQ. After removal of 0 bases from V and 5 bases from J, the junction contained 4 bases not matched to a gene. CDR3 DNA sequence: TGCGCCAGCAGCTTGGCCGGGAGGGGAAACAATGAGCAGTTCTTC. It yields the protein CASSLAGRGNNEQFF.

This clonotype was counted a few times. The V call is TRBV7-2, the J call TRBJ1-6, with a weak D call TRBD1 (6 bases). V was cut by 1 base and J by 6 bases, with 10 bases left in between. The germline CDR1 and CDR2 sequences are SGHTA and FQGNSA. The CDR3 sequence is 15 residues long. CDR3 loop: CASSLVQGSNSPLHF. The CDR3 bases are TGTGCCAGCAGCTTAGTTCAGGGGAGTAATTCACCCCTCCACTTT.

The J gene is TRBJ1-5, the V gene TRBV3-1, with 7 positions matching TRBD1. Germline V gives CDR1 LGHDT, CDR2 YNNKEL (reference sequence). The V and J ends lost 2 bases and 5 bases, in that order; junction bases with no gene match: 3. This CDR3 spans 14 amino acids. The CDR3, as DNA: TGTGCCAGCAGCCAACGACAGGGCTATCAGCCCCAGCATTTT. Its protein is CASSQRQGYQPQHF.

This chain joins TRBV19 and TRBJ1-2; D not certain. The CDR3 is 13 amino acids. Germline V lookup: CDR1 LNHDA, CDR2 SQIVND (reference sequence). Trimming removed 7 bases at V and 4 bases at J, with 13 bases between. The CDR3 coding sequence is TGTGCCAGTAACGCGGGGTCAGCCTATGGCTACACCTTC. Its translation is CASNAGSAYGYTF.

Here the CDR3 DNA reads TGTGCCAGCAGCCTACACGGGGGGAAGGAGACCCAGTACTTC. Translation gives CASSLHGGKETQYF. The V gene is TRBV11-3, the J gene TRBJ2-5; 7 nucleotides match TRBD2. Per the germline V gene, CDR1 is SGHNT and CDR2 is YENEEA. J was trimmed by 5 bases and V by 5 bases; bases with no gene match: 8. CDR3 length equals 14 residues.

The chain links TRBV29-1 to TRBJ1-1, with a possible D match to TRBD1 (5 bases). From germline, CDR1 is SQVTM and CDR2 ANQGSEA. With 6 bases removed from V and 0 bases from J, the gap between germline ends came to 17 bases. The CDR3 is 15 amino acids. The CDR3 DNA reads TGCAGCGTCCTCCATCCGGGACTGATGAACACTGAAGCTTTCTTT. Its translation: CSVLHPGLMNTEAFF.

J is TRBJ2-1 and V is TRBV7-3, with D perhaps given as TRBD1 or TRBD2 (6 bases each). CDR1 and CDR2 from the germline V gene are SGHTA and FQGTGA. V was trimmed by 0 bases and J by 8 bases, leaving 8 bases between them. The CDR3 contains 13 residues. In DNA, the CDR3 is TGTGCCAGCAGCTTAACGGAGGGGGATGAGCAGTTCTTC. As protein: CASSLTEGDEQFF. The full variable domain, its missing parts supplied by reference TRBV7-3 and TRBJ2-1, is GAGVSQTPSNKVTEKGKYVELRCDPISGHTALYWYRQSLGQGPEFLIYFQGTGAADDSGLPNDRFFAVRPEGSVSTLKIQRTERGDSAVYLCASSLTEGDEQFFGPGTRLTVL.

The chain uses TRBV5-6 and TRBJ2-7, with a weak D call TRBD1 (5 bases). CDR1 is SGHDT and CDR2 is YYEEEE in the germline V gene. There are 12 residues in the CDR3. The V gene lost 3 bases and the J gene lost 4 bases, with 8 bases spanning the gap. CDR3 amino acids: CASSWGEYEQYF. In DNA, the CDR3 is TGTGCCAGCAGCTGGGGCGAGTACGAGCAGTACTTC.

This sequence joins TRBV19 and TRBJ2-2, with 11 bases fitting TRBD1. J lost 6 bases, V lost 7 bases, and 13 bases had no gene match. This CDR3 has 17 amino acids. Germline CDR1 is LNHDA and CDR2 is SQIVND (reference sequence). CDR3 bases: TGTGCCAGTACCATATACCGGGACAGGGGGTTTTCCGGGGAGCTGTTTTTT. Residues: CASTIYRDRGFSGELFF.

The chain links TRBV7-2 to TRBJ2-1, with unresolved D. Germline V gene lookup returns CDR1 SGHTA and CDR2 FQGNSA. V lost 2 bases to trimming and J lost 2 bases, with 10 bases between them. The CDR3 is made up of 15 amino acids. CDR3 sequence: CASSLNGWTYNEQFF. The CDR3 DNA reads as TGTGCCAGCAGCTTAAACGGCTGGACCTACAATGAGCAGTTCTTC.

The rearrangement joins TRBV11-2 to TRBJ1-2; 10 positions match TRBD1. CDR1 and CDR2 (germline): SGHAT, FQNNGV. Trimming at V came to 5 bases and at J to 3 bases, leaving 18 bases not matched to a gene. The CDR3 loop spans 19 amino acids. For the CDR3, the DNA is TGTGCCAGCAGCCCCCCCGGGGGGACAGGGGCAGAGCTCCACTATGGCTACACCTTC. It is translated as CASSPPGGTGAELHYGYTF.

CDR3 sequence (DNA): TGTGCCAGCAGCTCACAGCGGGAGTGGGCCAATGAGCAGTTCTTC. This gives the protein CASSSQREWANEQFF. The chain joins TRBV14 to TRBJ2-1; TRBD2 agrees at 8 bases. This CDR3 region has 15 residues. The J segment lost 6 bases and the V segment lost 5 bases, leaving 9 bases of the junction unmatched. Germline V CDR1 and CDR2: SGHDN, FVKESK.

The chain recombines TRBV7-2 with TRBJ1-2; no definite D call. The CDR3 totals 14 residues. The germline V gene encodes CDR1 SGHTA and CDR2 FQGNSA. Trimming left V 1 base short and J 8 bases short, with 14 bases between. The chain's CDR3 is CASSLGGYRWGYTF. CDR3 in DNA: TGTGCCAGCAGCTTAGGAGGGTACCGTTGGGGCTACACCTTC.

This clonotype was recorded many times. DNA of the CDR3: TGCAGTGCTAAGGCGGGGGCTCCAGATACGCAGTATTTT. This sequence encodes CSAKAGAPDTQYF. The chain carries TRBV20-1 and TRBJ2-3; a possible D gene is TRBD2 (7 bases). Trimming removed 4 bases from V and 4 bases from J, with 12 bases in between. Looked up from germline, CDR1 is DFQATT and CDR2 is SNEGSKA (reference sequence). The length of the CDR3 is 13 residues.

There are many counts of this clonotype. The rearrangement links TRBV12-3 or TRBV12-4 to TRBJ2-4; D perhaps matches TRBD2 (6 bases). V was clipped by 10 bases and J by 0 bases, with 10 bases between them. CDR3 size: 13 residues. The CDR3 nucleotides are TGTGCCACCGGGACTTTAGCCAAAAACATTCAGTACTTC. It specifies CATGTLAKNIQYF.

The rearrangement uses TRBV4-3 and TRBJ2-3; 13 nucleotides match TRBD2. The CDR3 loop spans 19 amino acids. V lost 3 bases and J lost 5; bases outside the gene matches: 14. Germline lookup yields CDR1 LGHNA and CDR2 YSLEER. Here the CDR3 DNA reads TGCGCCAGCAGCCAGGCCGGGACTAGCGGGGTGAATATCAGAGATACGCAGTATTTT. This encodes CASSQAGTSGVNIRDTQYF.

This chain joins TRBV6-6 and TRBJ1-5, with D possibly matching TRBD1 (5 bases). There are 16 residues in the CDR3. Germline loops: CDR1 MNHNY, CDR2 SVGAGI (reference sequence). V gave up 2 bases and J gave up 2 bases, with 13 bases separating them. As DNA, the CDR3 is TGTGCCAGCAGTTACGGGCAGGGAATAGGCAATCAGCCCCAGCATTTT. This translates into CASSYGQGIGNQPQHF.

In this sample, this clonotype turned up a few times. The chain recombines TRBV7-8 with TRBJ2-7, with D perhaps assigned TRBD1 or TRBD2 (5 bases each). The germline V gene encodes CDR1 SGHVS and CDR2 FQNEAQ. With 6 bases removed from V and 5 bases from J, the gap between germline ends came to 11 bases. CDR3 length: 12 residues. This chain's CDR3 is CASRHLGDEQYF. The CDR3 DNA follows: TGTGCCAGCAGACATCTGGGGGACGAGCAGTACTTC.

This clonotype turned up a few times. The V gene is TRBV12-3 or TRBV12-4, the J gene TRBJ2-3; the match to TRBD2 covers 7 bases. J was trimmed by 4 bases and V by 6 bases; bases with no gene match: 1. The CDR3 extends over 12 amino acids. The CDR3 nucleotides read TGTGCCAGCAGGCGGGAGTCAGATACGCAGTATTTT. It yields the protein CASRRESDTQYF.

The chain combines TRBV18 with TRBJ2-7; the match to TRBD2 covers 13 bases. J gave up 3 bases and V 2 bases, and 4 bases lay outside the gene matches. CDR3 size: 16 residues. Germline CDR1 reads KGHSH; CDR2 reads LQKENI. CDR3 sequence (DNA): TGTGCCAGCTCACCATGGGGACTAGCGGGGCTCTACGAGCAGTACTTC. Protein: CASSPWGLAGLYEQYF.

The CDR3 region is CASSLIRGGDSPLHF. CDR3 in DNA: TGTGCCAGCAGCTTAATCAGGGGCGGGGATTCACCCCTCCACTTT. The rearrangement links TRBV7-2 to TRBJ1-6; TRBD1 might be the D (6 bases). The V end was cut by 2 bases, the J end by 8 bases, with 13 bases between. CDR1 is SGHTA and CDR2 is FQGNSA in the germline V gene. This CDR3 comprises 15 residues.

Only a few counts were recorded for this clonotype. This chain connects TRBV9 to TRBJ2-7; TRBD1 might be the D (6 bases). Germline V gene sequence: CDR1 SGDLS, CDR2 YYNGEE. V was clipped by 6 bases and J by 13 bases, with 14 bases between them. The CDR3 sequence is 10 residues long. CDR3 coding DNA: TGTGCCAGCAACCAAGGGGACAAATACTTC. This codes for CASNQGDKYF.

This chain links TRBV9 with TRBJ2-3; 12 bases line up with TRBD1. V was clipped by 4 bases and J by 6 bases; unmatched bases: 3. This CDR3 has 14 residues. Germline CDR1 reads SGDLS; CDR2 reads YYNGEE. CDR3 sequence (DNA): TGTGCCAGCAGCCGGGACAGGGGGCGGGATACGCAGTATTTT. Its translation: CASSRDRGRDTQYF.

The rearrangement joins TRBV2 to TRBJ1-3; TRBD1 might be the D (6 bases). The CDR3 covers 14 residues. The germline V gene encodes CDR1 SNHLY and CDR2 FYNNEI. V was cut by 7 bases and J by 4 bases, with 14 bases left in between. CDR3 DNA: TGTGCCAGCACCACAGGGCTCTTGGGAAACACCATATATTTT. It specifies CASTTGLLGNTIYF. The whole variable domain, remainder taken from reference TRBV2 and TRBJ1-3, is EPEVTQTPSHQVTQMGQEVILRCVPISNHLYFYWYRQILGQKVEFLVSFYNNEISEKSEIFDDQFSVERPDGSNFTLKIRSTKLEDSAMYFCASTTGLLGNTIYFGEGSWLTVV.

This clonotype was seen a few times. Here the CDR3 reads CAISPTGRLSGNTIYF. Written as DNA, the CDR3 is TGTGCCATCAGTCCCACGGGACGGCTCTCTGGAAACACCATATATTTT. The J gene is TRBJ1-3, the V gene TRBV10-3; possible D gene TRBD1, 5 bases. Germline V gene lookup returns CDR1 ENHRY and CDR2 SYGVKD. The length of the CDR3 is 16 residues. The V end was cut by 5 bases, the J end by 0 bases, with 14 bases between.

This chain joins TRBV20-1 and TRBJ2-7; 11 nucleotides align to TRBD2. J lost 4 bases, V lost 6 bases, and 8 bases had no gene match. Germline loops: CDR1 DFQATT, CDR2 SNEGSKA (reference sequence). The CDR3 covers 14 residues. The CDR3 nucleotides read TGCAGTGCACTCACCACTAGCGGGAGTTACGAGCAGTACTTC. It yields the protein CSALTTSGSYEQYF.

This sequence joins TRBV24-1 and TRBJ2-2; 7 bases align to TRBD1. The CDR3 length is 18 residues. Looked up from germline, CDR1 is KGHDR and CDR2 is SFDVKD. The J segment lost 8 bases and the V segment lost 2 bases, leaving 16 bases of the junction unmatched. DNA of the CDR3: TGTGCCACCAGTGATTATTTTCGGACAGGTCACGGTCGGGGGGAGCTGTTTTTT. Translation: CATSDYFRTGHGRGELFF.

This clonotype occurred a few times. In nucleotides, the CDR3 is TGTGCCAGCAGCCCGCCCGGGCTAGCGGGTAACAATGAGCAGTTCTTC. This translates into CASSPPGLAGNNEQFF. The chain has TRBV9 and TRBJ2-1, with 8 nucleotides matching TRBD2. Germline values: CDR1 SGDLS, CDR2 YYNGEE. The CDR3 is made up of 16 amino acids. The trim removed 4 bases at V and 5 bases at J, leaving 11 bases unmatched.

This clonotype has a handful of counts. The CDR3, as DNA: TGCGCCAGCAGCTCAGCGGTCTCTAGCACAGATACGCAGTATTTT. Residues: CASSSAVSSTDTQYF. This chain links TRBV5-1 with TRBJ2-3; tentatively, D is TRBD2 (5 bases). Germline V gives CDR1 SGHRS, CDR2 YFSETQ. Trimming pared 3 bases from V and 0 bases from J, leaving 11 bases between. The CDR3 contains 15 residues.